A single sample is the source of the 17 T cell receptor beta chains below, sequenced in a study of T cell changes during pregnancy in multiple sclerosis. Libraries were prepared by immunoSEQ multiplex PCR; TCRdb keeps only in-frame clonotypes and omits some of them. The profile shows some 59,000 clones, 70% to 90% of them singletons. The sequencing used peripheral blood, collected in the first trimester of pregnancy. These receptors were obtained from a female donor with multiple sclerosis, enrolled in a pregnancy study.

The rearrangement joins TRBV27 to TRBJ2-3, with 11 bases fitting TRBD1. The CDR3 covers 15 residues. CDR1 is MNHEY and CDR2 is SMNVEV in the germline V gene (reference sequence). Unmatched junction bases numbered 8, after V lost 8 bases and J lost 4 bases. CDR3 bases: TGTGCCAGCGGACAGGGGGCCTTTTTATCAGATACGCAGTATTTT. This gives the protein CASGQGAFLSDTQYF.

This chain connects TRBV7-3 to TRBJ2-3; maybe TRBD2 (6 bases). The CDR3 consists of 13 residues. Germline-derived CDR1 and CDR2 are SGHTA and FQGTGA. V gave up 4 bases and J gave up 6 bases, with 11 bases separating them. CDR3 in DNA: TGTGCCAGCAGCTCCGACCTAGCGGATACGCAGTATTTT. It yields the protein CASSSDLADTQYF.

The chain links TRBV6-1 to TRBJ1-4; TRBD1 is a possible D gene (5 bases). The V end lost 4 bases, the J end lost 11 bases, and 17 bases lay between the germline ends. CDR3 size: 14 residues. Per germline, CDR1 MNHNS and CDR2 SASEGT. CDR3 sequence (DNA): TGTGCCAGCAGTGGGGGGGTTAGGGACGCCAAACTGTTTTTT. This translates into CASSGGVRDAKLFF.

This chain uses TRBV19 with TRBJ2-1; 8 bases agree with TRBD1. This CDR3 is built from 19 residues. Trimming cost V 5 bases and J 5 bases; bases outside gene matches: 20. Looked up from germline, CDR1 is LNHDA and CDR2 is SQIVND (reference sequence). CDR3 coding DNA: TGTGCCAGTAGTCCAGTCGTGACAGGGGATTGGGTAGGGGACAATGAGCAGTTCTTC. Its protein is CASSPVVTGDWVGDNEQFF.

The rearrangement links TRBV4-3 to TRBJ2-5, with TRBD2 as a possible D gene (6 bases). Germline lookup yields CDR1 LGHNA and CDR2 YSLEER. The CDR3 loop spans 16 amino acids. V lost 1 base and J lost 3, with 15 bases in between. The CDR3 protein is CASSQGLSGTEETQYF. In DNA, the CDR3 is TGCGCCAGCAGCCAAGGTCTCTCGGGGACTGAAGAGACCCAGTACTTC.

The chain recombines TRBV19 with TRBJ2-1; 11 nucleotides align to TRBD2. The germline V gene has CDR1 LNHDA and CDR2 SQIVND (reference sequence). The CDR3 has 15 residues. Trimming cost V 5 bases and J 4 bases; bases outside gene matches: 4. The CDR3 nucleotides read TGTGCCAGTAGTCCCACTAGCGGGAGTTACAATGAGCAGTTCTTC. Residues: CASSPTSGSYNEQFF. Together with reference TRBV19 and TRBJ2-1, the CDR3 gives the full variable domain: DGGITQSPKYLFRKEGQNVTLSCEQNLNHDAMYWYRQDPGQGLRLIYYSQIVNDFQKGDIAEGYSVSREKKESFPLTVTSAQKNPTAFYLCASSPTSGSYNEQFFGPGTRLTVL.

The chain recombines TRBV7-2 with TRBJ2-2, with 9 bases aligning to TRBD2. Germline V gene lookup returns CDR1 SGHTA and CDR2 FQGNSA. This CDR3 comprises 16 residues. The V and J ends lost 5 bases and 0 bases, in that order; junction bases with no gene match: 4. The CDR3 spells CASSLIAGANTGELFF. In DNA form, the CDR3 reads TGTGCCAGCAGCCTCATAGCGGGAGCGAACACCGGGGAGCTGTTTTTT. The full variable domain, rest sourced from reference TRBV7-2 and TRBJ2-2, is GAGVSQSPSNKVTEKGKDVELRCDPISGHTALYWYRQSLGQGLEFLIYFQGNSAPDKSGLPSDRFSAERTGGSVSTLTIQRTQQEDSAVYLCASSLIAGANTGELFFGEGSRLTVL.

The rearrangement links TRBV6-5 to TRBJ2-2, with 10 bases matching TRBD1. With V trimmed by 7 bases and J by 5 bases, 7 bases remained unmatched. Germline V gives CDR1 MNHEY, CDR2 SVGAGI. The CDR3 runs 15 residues. This CDR3 is CASNIDRGRTGELFF. The CDR3 nucleotides are TGTGCCAGCAACATCGACAGGGGGCGAACCGGGGAGCTGTTTTTT.

V usage is TRBV5-6 and J usage is TRBJ2-5; D is perhaps TRBD2 (5 bases). The CDR3 loop spans 14 amino acids. Per germline, CDR1 SGHDT and CDR2 YYEEEE. V was shortened by 3 bases and J by 10 bases, with 19 bases between the two germline ends. CDR3 sequence: CASSSPREYEGQYF. Written as DNA, the CDR3 is TGTGCCAGCAGCTCCCCTAGGGAGTACGAGGGCCAGTACTTC. Drawing the rest from reference TRBV5-6 and TRBJ2-5, the complete variable domain is DAGVTQSPTHLIKTRGQQVTLRCSPKSGHDTVSWYQQALGQGPQFIFQYYEEEERQRGNFPDRFSGHQFPNYSSELNVNALLLGDSALYLCASSSPREYEGQYFGPGTRLLVL.

This clone was counted only a few times. The V and J genes are TRBV18 and TRBJ1-5; D possibly corresponds to TRBD1 (5 bases). The V and J ends lost 2 bases and 4 bases respectively, with 12 bases between them. The CDR3 has 15 residues. Germline CDR1 reads KGHSH; CDR2 reads LQKENI. In DNA, the CDR3 is TGTGCCAGCTCACCATCCTCCTCAGGGAATCAGCCCCAGCATTTT. Translating it yields CASSPSSSGNQPQHF.

This clone was recorded only once. The chain has TRBV5-1 and TRBJ2-7, with 8 bases aligning to TRBD1. The CDR3 spans 16 residues. The junction had 6 bases not matched to a gene; V was cut back by 1 base and J by 0 bases. Germline V gene sequence: CDR1 SGHRS, CDR2 YFSETQ. The CDR3, as DNA: TGCGCCAGCAGCTTGTCCGGACAGGGCCTCTCCTACGAGCAGTACTTC. Its protein product is CASSLSGQGLSYEQYF.

CDR3: CASVREGELFF. In DNA, the CDR3 is TGTGCCAGCGTCAGGGAAGGGGAGCTGTTTTTT. The rearrangement joins TRBV5-4 to TRBJ2-2; tentative D call: TRBD1 (5 bases). CDR1 and CDR2 (germline): SGHNT, YYREEE (reference sequence). V lost 7 bases to trimming and J lost 8 bases, with 9 bases between them. This CDR3 contains 11 residues.

V usage is TRBV9 and J usage is TRBJ2-1, with 9 bases aligning to TRBD1. The CDR3 covers 15 residues. Germline-derived CDR1 and CDR2 are SGDLS and YYNGEE. V lost 3 bases and J lost 3; bases outside the gene matches: 4. The CDR3 protein is CASSARDRVYNEQFF. Here the CDR3 DNA reads TGTGCCAGCAGCGCCCGGGACAGGGTCTACAATGAGCAGTTCTTC.

The genes are TRBV5-6 and TRBJ2-2; the D gene is possibly TRBD2 (6 bases). CDR1 and CDR2 (germline): SGHDT, YYEEEE. The CDR3 extends over 15 amino acids. V dropped 1 base and J dropped 6 bases, with 13 bases sitting between them. The CDR3 is CASSLRIAAAGELFF. As DNA, the CDR3 is TGTGCCAGCAGCTTGCGGATAGCGGCGGCCGGGGAGCTGTTTTTT. Full variable domain (missing parts from reference TRBV5-6 and TRBJ2-2): DAGVTQSPTHLIKTRGQQVTLRCSPKSGHDTVSWYQQALGQGPQFIFQYYEEEERQRGNFPDRFSGHQFPNYSSELNVNALLLGDSALYLCASSLRIAAAGELFFGEGSRLTVL.

There are a few counts of this clone. The CDR3 spells CASSGGTGGSPLHF. DNA of the CDR3: TGTGCCAGCAGTGGTGGGACAGGGGGGTCACCCCTCCACTTT. The chain uses TRBV2 and TRBJ1-6, with 11 bases identical to TRBD1. V shed 4 bases and J 10 bases; nucleotides not matched to a gene: 3. This CDR3 is built from 14 residues. Per the germline V gene, CDR1 is SNHLY and CDR2 is FYNNEI.

J is TRBJ2-7 and V is TRBV6-1; TRBD2 might be the D (5 bases). Germline values: CDR1 MNHNS, CDR2 SASEGT. The CDR3 length is 13 residues. Trimming shortened V by 1 base and J by 9 bases, and 13 bases separated the two germline ends. The CDR3 nucleotides read TGTGCCAGCAGTGAAGTGGCAGAACGGGGGCAGTACTTC. Amino acid sequence: CASSEVAERGQYF.

The chain carries TRBV7-9 and TRBJ2-1; 9 positions agree with TRBD2. The CDR3 runs 16 residues. The junction had 9 bases not matched to a gene; V was cut back by 4 bases and J by 5 bases. Germline V gene lookup returns CDR1 SEHNR and CDR2 FQNEAQ (reference sequence). CDR3 residues: CASSSLAGEGHNEQFF. CDR3 DNA: TGTGCCAGCAGCTCCTTAGCGGGAGAGGGCCACAATGAGCAGTTCTTC.